This T cell receptor beta chain was obtained from a study of T-cell memory formation after mild COVID-19. A note on this clonotype: Its antigen is as yet unknown.

Points from the study as a whole: Clones shrinking between day 15 and 85 showed a balanced CD4/CD8 split, and those that grew later tilted toward CD4+. The finding that pre-infection memory included some responding clones suggested that cross-reactive memory joined.

MiXCR, applied by TCRdb to the 5' RACE reads, yields one record per CDR3 protein. This sample carries about 270,000 distinct CDR3 sequences, roughly 17% of them seen once, and the ten largest clones take more than 20%. The receptor comes from a young man who had mild COVID-19 (a few samples of this study predate the infection). Cell type and time point are not known. Input material: PBMCs or a T cell subset sorted from them (not recorded which).

CDR3 loop: CASRRGPGANVLTF. DNA of the CDR3: TGTGCCAGCAGAAGGGGGCCTGGGGCCAACGTCCTGACTTTC. This chain links TRBV9 with TRBJ2-6, with TRBD1 matching over 7 bases. Looked up from germline, CDR1 is SGDLS and CDR2 is YYNGEE. The J segment lost 2 bases and the V segment lost 5 bases, leaving 1 base of the junction unmatched. The CDR3 is made up of 14 amino acids.